The next 10 T cell receptor beta chains were all read from a single sample in a study of human T cells and chemical hapten exposure (dated by TCRdb to the early 2020s). Libraries were built with RACE. Sequencing took place on a NextSeq 500. TCRdb redid the processing of the public reads, applying fastp at Q25 and MiXCR, and retained in-frame beta chains. Identical CDR3 proteins give one entry, which carries the most common genes and DNA. Present in this sample are 210,000 or so distinct CDR3 sequences, about 25% of which were seen just once. The ten largest clonotypes hold 2.5% of the sample. According to the study, the label for this sample's time point signals: patch test 3, about 24 weeks after DPC sensitization. Reading the label with the study, this specimen's treatment or condition is: therapeutic diphenylcyclopropenone sensitization with weekly scalp DPC. The specimen comprised whole blood, sampled in connection with sensitization to the hapten diphenylcyclopropenone (DPC). Source of these receptors: a middle-aged woman with alopecia areata. Some clones in this sample may be carry-over from other donors' samples.

The table lists this clonotype with many counts. This chain connects TRBV7-2 to TRBJ1-1; D not resolved. Trimming stripped 5 bases from V and 1 base from J, with 14 bases between. This CDR3 is built from 15 residues. Germline V gene sequence: CDR1 SGHTA, CDR2 FQGNSA. The CDR3 DNA reads TGTGCCAGCAGCGCCAGAGAGCCCTCGAACACTGAAGCTTTCTTT. The encoded protein is CASSAREPSNTEAFF.

The chain recombines TRBV27 with TRBJ2-7, with 13 bases aligning to TRBD2. CDR1 is MNHEY, CDR2 SMNVEV, per germline (reference sequence). The CDR3 runs 18 residues. Trimming cost V 2 bases and J 6 bases; bases outside gene matches: 13. The CDR3 region has the DNA TGTGCCAGCAGTTTAATCGGGACTAGCGGGATATCCCCTTCCGAGCAGTACTTC. Translated: CASSLIGTSGISPSEQYF.

The chain joins TRBV20-1 to TRBJ1-4; the D gene is possibly TRBD1 (6 bases). Germline CDR1 is DFQATT and CDR2 is SNEGSKA (reference sequence). The length of the CDR3 is 12 residues. The V and J ends lost 7 bases and 4 bases respectively, with 10 bases between them. This chain's CDR3 is CSGGPGNEKLFF. In nucleotides, the CDR3 is TGCAGTGGGGGGCCGGGTAATGAAAAACTGTTTTTT.

V usage is TRBV5-6 and J usage is TRBJ1-2; D unclear. V lost 4 bases to trimming and J lost 0 bases, with 1 base between them. CDR1 is SGHDT and CDR2 is YYEEEE in the germline V gene. The CDR3 has 11 residues. CDR3 sequence: CASSPNYGYTF. The CDR3 DNA follows: TGTGCCAGCAGCCCTAACTATGGCTACACCTTC.

This chain connects TRBV27 to TRBJ2-7; 13 positions agree with TRBD2. Germline assignment: CDR1 MNHEY and CDR2 SMNVEV (reference sequence). J lost 4 bases, V lost 5 bases, and 17 bases had no gene match. This CDR3 is built from 19 residues. CDR3 loop: CASSPRQGGLAGAHYEQYF. CDR3 DNA: TGTGCCAGCAGTCCACGACAGGGCGGACTAGCGGGGGCACATTACGAGCAGTACTTC.

The rearrangement uses TRBV7-6 and TRBJ2-7; either TRBD1 or TRBD2 may supply D (5 bases each). The CDR3 has 12 amino acids. From germline, CDR1 is SGHVS and CDR2 FNYEAQ. V lost 3 bases to trimming and J lost 6 bases, with 9 bases between them. The CDR3 nucleotides are TGTGCCAGCAGCTTCATTGGGGGCGAGCAGTACTTC. Residues: CASSFIGGEQYF.

The chain couples TRBV27 to TRBJ2-7, with D possibly being TRBD1 (6 bases). The CDR3 is 13 amino acids. The V gene's germline CDR1 is MNHEY and CDR2 SMNVEV (reference sequence). The V end lost 8 bases, the J end lost 6 bases, and 17 bases lay between the germline ends. The CDR3 nucleotides read TGTGCCAGCGGAGCCTCCACAGGGTCCGAGCAGTACTTC. The encoded protein is CASGASTGSEQYF.

V is TRBV6-4 and J is TRBJ2-1, with D hard to call. Germline loops: CDR1 MRHNA, CDR2 SNTAGT. This CDR3 has 14 amino acids. V lost 4 bases to trimming and J lost 5 bases, with 12 bases between them. The CDR3 reads CASSVELDHNEQFF. In DNA, the CDR3 is TGTGCCAGCAGTGTGGAGCTAGACCACAATGAGCAGTTCTTC.

V usage is TRBV7-9 and J usage is TRBJ2-1; perhaps TRBD1 as D (6 bases). The germline V gene encodes CDR1 SEHNR and CDR2 FQNEAQ (reference sequence). The V end was cut by 7 bases, the J end by 6 bases, with 16 bases between. The CDR3 is 14 residues long. CDR3 region: CASIEPQGPNEQFF. The CDR3 nucleotides read TGTGCCAGCATCGAACCACAGGGTCCCAATGAGCAGTTCTTC.

The J gene is TRBJ1-2, the V gene TRBV29-1; D call uncertain. Trimming took 5 bases from V and 0 from J, leaving 7 bases between them. Germline loops: CDR1 SQVTM, CDR2 ANQGSEA. CDR3 length equals 12 residues. The CDR3: CSVRPANYGYTF. In nucleotides, the CDR3 is TGCAGCGTTCGCCCAGCTAACTATGGCTACACCTTC.